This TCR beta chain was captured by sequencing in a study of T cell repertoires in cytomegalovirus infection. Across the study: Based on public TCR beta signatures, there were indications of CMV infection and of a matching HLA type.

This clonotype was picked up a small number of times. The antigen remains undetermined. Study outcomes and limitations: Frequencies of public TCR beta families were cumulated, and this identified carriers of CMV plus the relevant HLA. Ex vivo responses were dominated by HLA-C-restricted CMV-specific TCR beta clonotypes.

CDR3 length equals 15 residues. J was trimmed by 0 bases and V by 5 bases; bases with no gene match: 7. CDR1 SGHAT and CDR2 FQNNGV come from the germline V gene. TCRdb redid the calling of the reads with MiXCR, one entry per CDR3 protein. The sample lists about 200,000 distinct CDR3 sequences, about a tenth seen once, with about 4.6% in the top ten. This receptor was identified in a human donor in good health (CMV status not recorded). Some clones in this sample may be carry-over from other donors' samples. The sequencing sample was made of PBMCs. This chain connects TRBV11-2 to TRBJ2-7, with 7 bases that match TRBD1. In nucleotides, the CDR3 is TGTGCCAGCAGCCCCGGACAGGCTAGCTCCTACGAGCAGTACTTC. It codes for CASSPGQASSYEQYF. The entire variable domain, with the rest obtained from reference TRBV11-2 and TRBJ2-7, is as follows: EAGVAQSPRYKIIEKRQSVAFWCNPISGHATLYWYQQILGQGPKLLIQFQNNGVVDDSQLPKDRFSAERLKGVDSTLKIQPAKLEDSAVYLCASSPGQASSYEQYFGPGTRLTVT.